The sequence of this T cell receptor beta chain was determined in a study of T cell responses to AZD1222 COVID-19 vaccine. Study outcomes and limitations: Baseline seropositivity occurred in only 5 to 7 AZD1222 recipients.

Measured with immunoSEQ multiplex PCR; TCRdb has only the in-frame clones, and not every one. This sample carries around 89,000 clones, approximately 90% of them seen once, and the ten largest clones take 9.5% to 13%. This CDR3 region has 13 residues. The germline V gene has CDR1 LNHDA and CDR2 SQIVND (reference sequence). The V gene lost 8 bases and the J gene lost 2 bases, with 12 bases spanning the gap. In its sample, this clone was seen once. The antigen remains undetermined. This clonotype was sampled from an adult in good health. The J gene is TRBJ1-1, the V gene TRBV19; tentative D call: TRBD1 (6 bases). Material: peripheral blood, obtained on day 0 of AZD1222 vaccination. DNA of the CDR3: TGTGCCAGTCAGGGCAGGGGAAACACTGAAGCTTTCTTT. Amino acid sequence: CASQGRGNTEAFF.